The 21 T cell receptor beta chains below come from one sample, sequenced in a study of blood T cell repertoires in COVID-19. Method: immunoSEQ multiplex PCR; TCRdb's copy keeps in-frame clones and lacks some. Of nearly 350,000 clones in the sample, approximately 89% were seen once. Material: peripheral blood. Every receptor here comes from a woman younger than 35 who had recovered from COVID-19.

This chain links TRBV6-4 with TRBJ2-7; D remains ambiguous. The V gene's germline CDR1 is MRHNA and CDR2 SNTAGT. Trimming pared 0 bases from V and 2 bases from J, leaving 11 bases between. The CDR3 spans 15 residues. The CDR3 sequence is CASSDSSVNPYEQYV. The CDR3 nucleotides are TGTGCCAGCAGTGACTCGAGCGTCAACCCCTACGAGCAGTACGTC.

This chain uses TRBV30 with TRBJ1-2; D is undetermined. This CDR3 is 13 amino acids long. Germline CDR1 GTSNPN, CDR2 SVGIG (reference sequence). Trimming removed 3 bases at V and 4 bases at J, with 12 bases between. In nucleotides, the CDR3 is TGTGCCTGGAGAGATTCTAACCTCTATGGCTACACCTTC. Its protein product is CAWRDSNLYGYTF.

The V gene is TRBV9, the J gene TRBJ2-3; TRBD2 agrees at 10 bases. CDR3 length equals 15 residues. V shed 3 bases and J 2 bases; nucleotides not matched to a gene: 3. Germline values: CDR1 SGDLS, CDR2 YYNGEE. The CDR3 DNA is TGTGCCAGCAGCGCAGCGGGAGGGAACACAGATACGCAGTATTTT. Translation: CASSAAGGNTDTQYF. Looking up the rest from reference TRBV9 and TRBJ2-3 gives the full variable domain: DSGVTQTPKHLITATGQRVTLRCSPRSGDLSVYWYQQSLDQGLQFLIQYYNGEERAKGNILERFSAQQFPDLHSELNLSSLELGDSALYFCASSAAGGNTDTQYFGPGTRLTVL.

The chain uses TRBV6-2 or TRBV6-3 and TRBJ2-3; 8 bases line up with TRBD2. The junction had 4 bases not matched to a gene; V was cut back by 2 bases and J by 0 bases. Germline-derived CDR1 and CDR2 are MNHEY and SVGEGT. The CDR3 has 16 amino acids. The CDR3 coding sequence is TGTGCCAGCAGTTACACTCCGGGGGGGAGCACAGATACGCAGTATTTT. This encodes CASSYTPGGSTDTQYF.

The chain employs TRBV6-6 and TRBJ1-2; D unclear. The germline gives CDR1 MNHNY, CDR2 SVGAGI (reference sequence). Between the trimmed V and J ends, which lost 5 bases and 4 bases, there was a span of 14 bases. The CDR3 has 14 amino acids. CDR3 sequence reads: CASSPPTELYGYTF. The CDR3 DNA follows: TGTGCCAGCAGTCCTCCTACAGAACTCTATGGCTACACCTTC.

V is TRBV20-1 and J is TRBJ2-3, with 7 positions matching TRBD1. Germline loops: CDR1 DFQATT, CDR2 SNEGSKA (reference sequence). V lost 8 bases and J lost 4; bases outside the gene matches: 3. The CDR3 totals 11 residues. CDR3 protein: CSSTGADTQYF. The CDR3 region has the DNA TGCAGTTCCACAGGGGCAGATACGCAGTATTTT.

The chain has TRBV5-1 and TRBJ2-2, with 11 bases identical to TRBD2. The CDR3 has 15 residues. V gave up 5 bases and J gave up 6 bases; unmatched junction bases: 6. Germline CDR1 is SGHRS and CDR2 is YFSETQ. The CDR3 sequence: CASRVLAGVPGELFF. The DNA for the CDR3 is TGCGCCAGCAGAGTACTAGCGGGAGTCCCCGGGGAGCTGTTTTTT. Together with reference TRBV5-1 and TRBJ2-2, the CDR3 gives the full variable domain: KAGVTQTPRYLIKTRGQQVTLSCSPISGHRSVSWYQQTPGQGLQFLFEYFSETQRNKGNFPGRFSGRQFSNSRSEMNVSTLELGDSALYLCASRVLAGVPGELFFGEGSRLTVL.

This rearrangement joins TRBV19 to TRBJ1-4, with D unresolved. Germline loops: CDR1 LNHDA, CDR2 SQIVND (reference sequence). Trimming shortened V by 5 bases and J by 3 bases, and 13 bases separated the two germline ends. There are 15 residues in the CDR3. As DNA, the CDR3 is TGTGCCAGTAGTGTAGCGGTCCGGGCTAATGAAAAACTGTTTTTT. Its translation is CASSVAVRANEKLFF.

The chain couples TRBV9 to TRBJ2-3; 8 nucleotides line up with TRBD1. V trimming: 1 base; J trimming: 0 bases; junction bases outside the gene matches: 4. The CDR3 has 16 residues. CDR1 and CDR2 (germline): SGDLS, YYNGEE. The chain's CDR3 is CASSVRTGFSTDTQYF. The CDR3 region has the DNA TGTGCCAGCAGCGTAAGGACAGGGTTTAGCACAGATACGCAGTATTTT.

This clone was seen a single time. The rearrangement joins TRBV3-1 (or the pseudogene TRBV3-2) to TRBJ2-5; perhaps TRBD1 as D (5 bases). V lost 5 bases, J lost 2 bases, and 15 bases lay in between. CDR1 LGHDT and CDR2 YNNKEL come from the germline V gene (reference sequence). The CDR3 sequence is 15 residues long. This chain's CDR3 is CASSKGLGRQETQYF. As DNA, the CDR3 is TGTGCCAGCAGCAAGGGGTTAGGACGGCAAGAGACCCAGTACTTC.

The chain combines TRBV5-1 with TRBJ2-5; 7 nucleotides line up with TRBD1. CDR1 and CDR2 from the germline V gene are SGHRS and YFSETQ. J gave up 5 bases and V 5 bases, and 9 bases lay outside the gene matches. CDR3 size: 14 residues. CDR3 sequence: CASSPTGSGETQYF. The CDR3 bases are TGCGCCAGCAGTCCGACAGGGTCGGGGGAGACCCAGTACTTC.

Here the CDR3 DNA reads TGCAGCGTTGAAGAGGAGACTAGAGGAGAGACCCAGTACTTC. Its protein is CSVEEETRGETQYF. This sequence joins TRBV29-1 and TRBJ2-5; TRBD2 might be the D (6 bases). The germline V gene has CDR1 SQVTM and CDR2 ANQGSEA. Trimming removed 0 bases at V and 4 bases at J, with 12 bases between. This CDR3 region has 14 residues.

This clone was seen only a few times. CDR3 loop: CAWSQWTGLDQETQYF. CDR3 DNA sequence: TGTGCCTGGAGTCAATGGACAGGGTTGGACCAAGAGACCCAGTACTTC. V and J are TRBV30 and TRBJ2-5; 8 bases are shared with TRBD1. The ends lost 2 bases at V and 0 bases at J; junction bases unmatched: 8. CDR3 length: 16 amino acids. Germline V CDR1 and CDR2: GTSNPN, SVGIG (reference sequence).

The chain links TRBV7-2 to TRBJ2-3; tentative D call: TRBD1 (6 bases). The CDR3 runs 15 residues. Between the trimmed V and J ends, which lost 3 bases and 0 bases, there was a span of 10 bases. CDR1 is SGHTA, CDR2 FQGNSA, per germline. CDR3 DNA sequence: TGTGCCAGCAGCTTCCCCCAGGGGAGCACAGATACGCAGTATTTT. Translation: CASSFPQGSTDTQYF.

J is TRBJ1-2 and V is TRBV7-2, with 9 nucleotides matching TRBD1. From germline, CDR1 is SGHTA and CDR2 FQGNSA. After removal of 5 bases from V and 6 bases from J, the junction contained 4 bases not matched to a gene. The CDR3 consists of 13 residues. DNA of the CDR3: TGTGCCAGCAGCCTCGGGACAGGGAATGGCTACACCTTC. The encoded protein is CASSLGTGNGYTF.

This rearrangement joins TRBV25-1 to TRBJ1-6, with 9 bases aligning to TRBD1. The germline V gene encodes CDR1 MGHDK and CDR2 SYGVNS. V dropped 7 bases and J dropped 10; count of bases not matched to a gene: 5. The CDR3 has 13 amino acids. The CDR3 DNA is TGTGCCAGCACCCGGGACAGGGTATCACCCCTCCACTTT. Amino acid sequence: CASTRDRVSPLHF.

This clone showed up just once. The V gene is TRBV19, the J gene TRBJ2-2; TRBD2 aligns across 10 bases. Losses at the gene ends were 9 bases for V and 5 bases for J; bases not matched to a gene: 9. Germline V gene sequence: CDR1 LNHDA, CDR2 SQIVND (reference sequence). The CDR3 consists of 15 residues. CDR3 protein: CASRRTSGQTGELFF. The CDR3 DNA sequence: TGTGCCAGCCGTCGGACTAGCGGCCAAACCGGGGAGCTGTTTTTT.

The rearrangement uses TRBV4-1 and TRBJ1-6, with D tentatively TRBD1 (5 bases). The CDR3 extends over 15 amino acids. Germline CDR1 is MGHRA and CDR2 is YSYEKL. The V gene lost 3 bases and the J gene lost 9 bases, with 15 bases spanning the gap. In nucleotides, the CDR3 is TGCGCCAGCAGCCATAATATGGGGGGTGCTTCACCCCTCCACTTT. As protein: CASSHNMGGASPLHF.

V gene TRBV6-6 combines with J gene TRBJ1-3, with D perhaps matching TRBD1 (6 bases). V was trimmed by 5 bases and J by 5 bases, leaving 22 bases between them. Looked up from germline, CDR1 is MNHNY and CDR2 is SVGAGI (reference sequence). This CDR3 has 17 residues. In nucleotides, the CDR3 is TGTGCCAGCAGTCCCCTGGGGGGGGCCCACTTCAGAAACACCATATATTTT. Translated: CASSPLGGAHFRNTIYF.

The chain combines TRBV4-3 with TRBJ1-1; D may be TRBD1 (6 bases). The germline V gene has CDR1 LGHNA and CDR2 YSLEER. CDR3 length equals 13 residues. The V end was cut by 5 bases, the J end by 5 bases, with 12 bases between. CDR3 amino acids: CASSYRVSTEAFF. The CDR3, as DNA: TGCGCCAGCAGCTACAGGGTGAGTACTGAAGCTTTCTTT.

This sequence joins TRBV11-3 and TRBJ1-1; 8 bases fit TRBD1. The CDR3 length is 15 residues. The V gene's germline CDR1 is SGHNT and CDR2 YENEEA. Losses at the gene ends were 3 bases for V and 6 bases for J; bases not matched to a gene: 9. CDR3 bases: TGTGCCAGCAGCTTCTACTTACAGGGGGAGGCTGAAGCTTTCTTT. Its translation: CASSFYLQGEAEAFF. The variable domain in full, completed from reference TRBV11-3 and TRBJ1-1, reads EAGVVQSPRYKIIEKKQPVAFWCNPISGHNTLYWYLQNLGQGPELLIRYENEEAVDDSQLPKDRFSAERLKGVDSTLKIQPAELGDSAVYLCASSFYLQGEAEAFFGQGTRLTVV.